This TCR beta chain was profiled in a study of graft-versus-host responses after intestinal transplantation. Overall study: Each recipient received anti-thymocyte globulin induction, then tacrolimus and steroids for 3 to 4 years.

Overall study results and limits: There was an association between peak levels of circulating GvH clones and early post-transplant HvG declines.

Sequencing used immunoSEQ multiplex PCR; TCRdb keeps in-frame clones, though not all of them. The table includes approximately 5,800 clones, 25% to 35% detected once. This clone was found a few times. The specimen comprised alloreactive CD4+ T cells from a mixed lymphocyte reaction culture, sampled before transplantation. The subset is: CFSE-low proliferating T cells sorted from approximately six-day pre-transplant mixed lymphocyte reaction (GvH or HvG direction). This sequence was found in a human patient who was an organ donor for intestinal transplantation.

The CDR3 reads CASSLAQTSGSTDTQYF. The CDR3 DNA is TGTGCCAGCAGCTTAGCGCAGACTAGCGGTAGCACAGATACGCAGTATTTT. The J gene is TRBJ2-3, the V gene TRBV7-9; 9 bases fit TRBD2. The CDR3 has 17 amino acids. The V and J ends lost 0 bases and 0 bases, in that order; junction bases with no gene match: 4. Germline V gene data show CDR1 as SEHNR and CDR2 as FQNEAQ (reference sequence).